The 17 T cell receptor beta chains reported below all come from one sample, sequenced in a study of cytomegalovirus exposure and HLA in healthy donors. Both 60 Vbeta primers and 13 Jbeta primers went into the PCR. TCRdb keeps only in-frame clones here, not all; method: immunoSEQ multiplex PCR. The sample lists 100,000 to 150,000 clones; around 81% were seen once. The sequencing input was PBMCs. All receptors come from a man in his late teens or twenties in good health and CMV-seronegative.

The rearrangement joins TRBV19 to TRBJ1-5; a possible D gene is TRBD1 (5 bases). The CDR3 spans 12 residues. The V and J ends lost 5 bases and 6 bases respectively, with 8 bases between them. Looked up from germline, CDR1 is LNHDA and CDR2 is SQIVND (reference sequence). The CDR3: CASSRGGQPQHF. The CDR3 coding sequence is TGTGCCAGTAGTCGGGGGGGTCAGCCCCAGCATTTT.

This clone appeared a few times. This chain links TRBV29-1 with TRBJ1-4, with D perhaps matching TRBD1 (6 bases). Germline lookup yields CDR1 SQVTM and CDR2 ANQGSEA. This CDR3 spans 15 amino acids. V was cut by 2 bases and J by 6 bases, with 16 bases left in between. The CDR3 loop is CSVERLGALHEKLFF. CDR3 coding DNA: TGCAGCGTTGAAAGGTTGGGGGCCTTACATGAAAAACTGTTTTTT.

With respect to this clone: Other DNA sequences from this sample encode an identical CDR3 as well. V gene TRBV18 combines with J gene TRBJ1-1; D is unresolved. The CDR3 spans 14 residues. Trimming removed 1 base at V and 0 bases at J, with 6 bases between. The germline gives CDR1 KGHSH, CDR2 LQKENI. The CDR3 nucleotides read TGTGCCAGCTCACCACGCCGGGTGAACACTGAAGCTTTCTTT. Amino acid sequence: CASSPRRVNTEAFF.

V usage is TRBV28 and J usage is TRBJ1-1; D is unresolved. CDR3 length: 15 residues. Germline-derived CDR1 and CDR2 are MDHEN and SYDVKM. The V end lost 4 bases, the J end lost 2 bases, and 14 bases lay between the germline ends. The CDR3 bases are TGTGCCAGCAGTTCGCCATGGTCAGGAAACACTGAAGCTTTCTTT. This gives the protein CASSSPWSGNTEAFF. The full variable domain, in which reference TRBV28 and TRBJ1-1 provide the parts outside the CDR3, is DVKVTQSSRYLVKRTGEKVFLECVQDMDHENMFWYRQDPGLGLRLIYFSYDVKMKEKGDIPEGYSVSREKKERFSLILESASTNQTSMYLCASSSPWSGNTEAFFGQGTRLTVV.

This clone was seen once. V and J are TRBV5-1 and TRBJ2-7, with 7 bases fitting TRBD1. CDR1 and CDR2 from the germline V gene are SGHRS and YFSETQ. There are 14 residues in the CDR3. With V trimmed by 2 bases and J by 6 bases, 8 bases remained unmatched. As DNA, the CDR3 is TGCGCCAGCAGCTTACGACAGGACAGGTCCGAGCAGTACTTC. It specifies CASSLRQDRSEQYF.

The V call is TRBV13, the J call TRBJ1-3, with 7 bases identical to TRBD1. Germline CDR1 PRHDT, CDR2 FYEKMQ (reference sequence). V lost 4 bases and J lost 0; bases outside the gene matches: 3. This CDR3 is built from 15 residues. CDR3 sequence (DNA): TGTGCCAGCAGCTCAGACAGGGCCTCTGGAAACACCATATATTTT. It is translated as CASSSDRASGNTIYF. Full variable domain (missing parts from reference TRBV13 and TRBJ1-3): AAGVIQSPRHLIKEKRETATLKCYPIPRHDTVYWYQQGPGQDPQFLISFYEKMQSDKGSIPDRFSAQQFSDYHSELNMSSLELGDSALYFCASSSDRASGNTIYFGEGSWLTVV.

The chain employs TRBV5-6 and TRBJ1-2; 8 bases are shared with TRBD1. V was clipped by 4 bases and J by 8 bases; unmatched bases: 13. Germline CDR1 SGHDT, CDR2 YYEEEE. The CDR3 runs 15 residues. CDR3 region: CASSPQPGQEYGYTF. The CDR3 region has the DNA TGTGCCAGCAGCCCCCAACCGGGACAGGAATACGGCTACACCTTC. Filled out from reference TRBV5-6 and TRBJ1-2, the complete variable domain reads DAGVTQSPTHLIKTRGQQVTLRCSPKSGHDTVSWYQQALGQGPQFIFQYYEEEERQRGNFPDRFSGHQFPNYSSELNVNALLLGDSALYLCASSPQPGQEYGYTFGSGTRLTVV.

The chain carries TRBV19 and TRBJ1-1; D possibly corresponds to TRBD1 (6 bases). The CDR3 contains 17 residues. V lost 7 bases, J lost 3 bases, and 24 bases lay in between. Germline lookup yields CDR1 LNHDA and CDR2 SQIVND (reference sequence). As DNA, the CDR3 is TGTGCCAGTACAGCCTGGGGACACGCGACGTTGGACACTGAAGCTTTCTTT. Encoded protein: CASTAWGHATLDTEAFF.

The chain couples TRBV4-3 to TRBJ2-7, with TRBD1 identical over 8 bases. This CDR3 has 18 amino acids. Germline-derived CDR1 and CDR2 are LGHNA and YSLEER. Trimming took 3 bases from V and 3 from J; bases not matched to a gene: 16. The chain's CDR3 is CASSQTDILGQGLYEQYF. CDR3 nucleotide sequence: TGCGCCAGCAGCCAGACGGATATTCTTGGACAGGGCCTCTACGAGCAGTACTTC.

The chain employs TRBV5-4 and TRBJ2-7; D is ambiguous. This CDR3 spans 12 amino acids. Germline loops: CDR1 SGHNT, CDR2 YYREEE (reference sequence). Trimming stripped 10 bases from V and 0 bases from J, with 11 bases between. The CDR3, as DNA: TGTGCCGTTGGTCTATTCTCCTACGAGCAGTACTTC. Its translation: CAVGLFSYEQYF.

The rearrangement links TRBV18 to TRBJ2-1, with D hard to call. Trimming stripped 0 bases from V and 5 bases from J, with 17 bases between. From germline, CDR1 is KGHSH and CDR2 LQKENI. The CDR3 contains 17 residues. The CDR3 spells CASSPPNLGLLDNEQFF. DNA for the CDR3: TGTGCCAGCTCACCACCCAACCTTGGCCTTTTGGACAATGAGCAGTTCTTC.

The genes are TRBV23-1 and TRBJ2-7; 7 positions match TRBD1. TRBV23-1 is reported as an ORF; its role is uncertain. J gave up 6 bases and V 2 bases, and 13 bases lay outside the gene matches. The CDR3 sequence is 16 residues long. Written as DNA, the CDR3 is TGCGCCAGCAGTCAACCACCACAGGGGACATCGGGCGAGCAGTACTTC. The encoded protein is CASSQPPQGTSGEQYF.

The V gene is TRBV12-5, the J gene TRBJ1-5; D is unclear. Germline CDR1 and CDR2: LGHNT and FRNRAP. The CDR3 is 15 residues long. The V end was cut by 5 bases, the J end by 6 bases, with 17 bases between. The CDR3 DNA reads TGTGCTAGTGGTCCGGAATTGTTGTGGAGTCAGCCCCAGCATTTT. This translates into CASGPELLWSQPQHF. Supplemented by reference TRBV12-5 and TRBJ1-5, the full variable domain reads DARVTQTPRHKVTEMGQEVTMRCQPILGHNTVFWYRQTMMQGLELLAYFRNRAPLDDSGMPKDRFSAEMPDATLATLKIQPSEPRDSAVYFCASGPELLWSQPQHFGDGTRLSIL.

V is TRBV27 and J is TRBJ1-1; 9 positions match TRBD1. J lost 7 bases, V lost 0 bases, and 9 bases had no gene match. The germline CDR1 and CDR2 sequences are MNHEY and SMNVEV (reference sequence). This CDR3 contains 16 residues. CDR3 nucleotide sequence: TGTGCCAGCAGTTTATCGGGGACAGGGACACCGTTTGAAGCTTTCTTT. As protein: CASSLSGTGTPFEAFF.

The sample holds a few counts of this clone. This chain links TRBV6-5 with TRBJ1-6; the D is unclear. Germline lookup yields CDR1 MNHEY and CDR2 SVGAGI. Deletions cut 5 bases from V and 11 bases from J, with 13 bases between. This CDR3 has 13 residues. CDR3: CASSRSGGTPLHF. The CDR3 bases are TGTGCCAGCAGTCGCTCGGGCGGGACACCCCTCCACTTT.

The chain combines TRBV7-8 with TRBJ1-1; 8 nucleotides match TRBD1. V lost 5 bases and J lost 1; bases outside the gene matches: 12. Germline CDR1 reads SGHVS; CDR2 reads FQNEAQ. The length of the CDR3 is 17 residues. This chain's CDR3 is CASSPWVRDRTNTEAFF. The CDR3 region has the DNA TGTGCCAGCAGCCCATGGGTTAGGGACAGGACGAACACTGAAGCTTTCTTT.

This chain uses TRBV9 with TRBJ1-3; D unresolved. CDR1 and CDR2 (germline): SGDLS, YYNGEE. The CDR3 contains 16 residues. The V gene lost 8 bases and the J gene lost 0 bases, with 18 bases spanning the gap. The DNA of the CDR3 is TGTGCCAGTTCCGCCGGGTCCGGAGTCTCTGGAAACACCATATATTTT. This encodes CASSAGSGVSGNTIYF.